These 2 T cell receptor beta chains were sequenced from one sample in a study of CD8 T cells in ankylosing spondylitis. Study results and limitations: It appeared that ankylosing spondylitis blood was characterized by a TCR beta motif of eight highly homologous variants.

A single record per CDR3 protein comes from TCRdb applying MiXCR to the 5' RACE reads. The table records 200,000 to 250,000 distinct CDR3 sequences, around 7.9% of them present only once. No antigen has been assigned to these receptors. The sample comprised blood, either unsorted or a sorted T cell fraction (not recorded which). These TCRs come from a male donor with ankylosing spondylitis.

This clonotype occurred many times. The junction does not match germline at one end; this may be a read error. This chain joins TRBV4-1 and TRBJ2-3; weak D call: TRBD1 (6 bases). The CDR3 covers 15 residues. Germline V lookup: CDR1 MGHRA, CDR2 YSYEKL. The CDR3 DNA is TGCGCCAGCAGTCAAGCACAGGGAATCACAGATACGCAGTATTTT. Protein sequence: CASSQAQGITDTQYF.

The chain uses TRBV19 and TRBJ1-1; D gene uncertain. V lost 5 bases and J 0 bases, leaving 7 bases between the germline ends. Germline V gene data show CDR1 as LNHDA and CDR2 as SQIVND (reference sequence). The CDR3 contains 13 residues. CDR3 amino acids: CASSPTLNTEAFF. CDR3 DNA: TGTGCCAGTAGTCCCACCCTGAACACTGAAGCTTTCTTT.